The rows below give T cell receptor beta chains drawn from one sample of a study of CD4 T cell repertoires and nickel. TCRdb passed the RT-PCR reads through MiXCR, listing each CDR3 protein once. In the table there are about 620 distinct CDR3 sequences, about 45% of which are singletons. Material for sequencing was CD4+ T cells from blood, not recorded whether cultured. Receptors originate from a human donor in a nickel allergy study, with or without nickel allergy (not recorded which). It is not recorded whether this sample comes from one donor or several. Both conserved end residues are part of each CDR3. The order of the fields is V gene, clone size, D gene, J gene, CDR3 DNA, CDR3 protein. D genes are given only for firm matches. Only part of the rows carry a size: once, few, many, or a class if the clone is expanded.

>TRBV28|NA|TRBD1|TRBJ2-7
TGTGCCAGCTTGGGACAGGGATCCGAGCAGTACTTC
CASLGQGSEQYF
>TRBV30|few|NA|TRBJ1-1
TGTGCCTGGACGGGCGTTGGGGAAGCTTTCTTT
CAWTGVGEAFF
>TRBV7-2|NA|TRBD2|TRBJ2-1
TGTGCCAGCAGCACAACTAGCGGGGGATGGAATGAGCAGTTCTTC
CASSTTSGGWNEQFF
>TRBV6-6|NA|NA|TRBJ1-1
TGTGCCAGCAGTTACTCCCAGAACACTGAAGCTTTCTTT
CASSYSQNTEAFF
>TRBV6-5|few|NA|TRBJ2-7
TGTGCCAGCAGTTACTGGGGGTCGGGGGCGGGCGAGCAGTACTTC
CASSYWGSGAGEQYF
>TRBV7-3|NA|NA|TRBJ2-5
TGTGCCAGCAGCTTAATGGGCCAGGCACAAGAGACCCAGTACTTC
CASSLMGQAQETQYF
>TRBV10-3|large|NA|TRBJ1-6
TGTGCCATCAGTGAGGGCCGCCTAAACACCTATAATTCACCCCTCCACTTT
CAISEGRLNTYNSPLHF
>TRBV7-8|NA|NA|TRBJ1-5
TGTGCCGTAGGAGGAATCAATCAGCCCCAGCATTTT
CAVGGINQPQHF
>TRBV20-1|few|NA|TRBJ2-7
TGCAGTGCTAGAGATTGGGGTCACTACGAGCAGTACTTC
CSARDWGHYEQYF
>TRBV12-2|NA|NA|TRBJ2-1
TGTGCAAGTCGCTTAGGACGACAGGGGTCCCAGCGGGGGAGCAATGAGCAGTTCTTC
CASRLGRQGSQRGSNEQFF
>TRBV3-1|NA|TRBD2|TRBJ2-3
TGTGCCAGCAGCCAGTTGGGAAGCGGGGTCACAGATACGCAGTATTTT
CASSQLGSGVTDTQYF
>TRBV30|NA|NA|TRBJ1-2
TGTGCCTGGATGAAAACGGCAGGAGTTAACTATGGCTACACCTTC
CAWMKTAGVNYGYTF
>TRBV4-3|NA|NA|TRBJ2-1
TGCGCCAGCAGCCAAGACCCAATAAACTACAATGAGCAGTTCTTC
CASSQDPINYNEQFF
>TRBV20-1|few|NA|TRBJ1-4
TGCAGTGCTAGTCGTATTAATGAAAAACTGTTTTTT
CSASRINEKLFF
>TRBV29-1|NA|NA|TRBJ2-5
TGCAGCGTTGCCGGCAGCCTTGGGGAGACCCAGTACTTC
CSVAGSLGETQYF
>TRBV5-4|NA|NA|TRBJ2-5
TGTGCCAGCAGCTCCCCTATGGGGTTAGAAGAGACCCAGTACTTC
CASSSPMGLEETQYF
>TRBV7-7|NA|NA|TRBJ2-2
TGTGCTAGCAGCATCGGGGGAGACCGGGAGCTGTTTTTT
CASSIGGDRELFF
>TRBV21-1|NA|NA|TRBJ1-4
NA
CASWGRGNEKLFF
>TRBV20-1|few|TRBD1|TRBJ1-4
TGCAGTGCTAGAGATCAACCGGGACAGGGCAACGGGGATGAAAAACTGTTTTTT
CSARDQPGQGNGDEKLFF
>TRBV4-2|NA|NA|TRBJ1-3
TGTGCCAGCAGCCGATACACGGGTTCTGGAAACACCATATATTTT
CASSRYTGSGNTIYF
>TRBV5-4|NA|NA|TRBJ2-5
TGTGCCAGCAGCGCGGGACTGGAGACCCAGTACTTC
CASSAGLETQYF
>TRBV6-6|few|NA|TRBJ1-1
TGTGCCAGCAGTTACACAGAGGGGACTGAAGCTTTCTTT
CASSYTEGTEAFF
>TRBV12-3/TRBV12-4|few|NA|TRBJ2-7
TGTGCCAGCACCGATTGGAGAGGTGGTGCCTACGAGCAGTACTTC
CASTDWRGGAYEQYF
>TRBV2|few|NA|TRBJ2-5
TGTGCCAGCAGTGGACGTCCGGGACTGGCCTACAGCCAAGAGACCCAGTACTTC
CASSGRPGLAYSQETQYF
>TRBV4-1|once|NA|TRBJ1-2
TGCGCCAGCAGCCAACCTCAGGGGACCGGGGCCTATGGCTACACCTTC
CASSQPQGTGAYGYTF
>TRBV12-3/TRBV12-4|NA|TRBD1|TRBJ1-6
TGTGCCAGCAGTTTAGCAGGGGGCAATTCACCCCTCCACTTT
CASSLAGGNSPLHF
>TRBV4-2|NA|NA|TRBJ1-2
TGTGCCAGCAGCCAAGTAGGCGGGCAGAACTATGGCTACACCTTC
CASSQVGGQNYGYTF
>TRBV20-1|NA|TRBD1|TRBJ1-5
TGCAGTGCGGGAAAACAGGGGGGACAGCCCCAGCATTTT
CSAGKQGGQPQHF
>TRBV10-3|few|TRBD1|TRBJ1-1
TGTGCCATCAGTGACCGGGGACGGACAGGGAAGAACACTGAAGCTTTCTTT
CAISDRGRTGKNTEAFF
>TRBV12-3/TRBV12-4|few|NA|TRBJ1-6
TGTGCCAGCAGTTTACGGAGTCGTAATTCACCCCTCCACTTT
CASSLRSRNSPLHF
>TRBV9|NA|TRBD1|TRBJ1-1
TGTGCCAGCAGCTTCCTGACAGGGGTTAACACTGAAGCTTTCTTT
CASSFLTGVNTEAFF
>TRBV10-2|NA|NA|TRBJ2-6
TGCGCCAGCTCCGGGCCAGAAACCTCTGGGGTCAACGTCCTGACTTTC
CASSGPETSGVNVLTF
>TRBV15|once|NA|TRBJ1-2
TGTGCCACCAGCAGAGAAACAGTCACCTATGGCTACACCTTC
CATSRETVTYGYTF
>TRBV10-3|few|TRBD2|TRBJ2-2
TGTGCCATCACTCGGACTAGCGGGGCCACCGGGGAGCTGTTTTTT
CAITRTSGATGELFF
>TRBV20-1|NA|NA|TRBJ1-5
TGCAGTGCTAGAGTCTACAGGGGCAATCAGCCCCAGCATTTT
CSARVYRGNQPQHF